Sequencing of this TCR beta chain was carried out in a study of blood T cell repertoires in COVID-19. Study-level information: Samples taken during acute and convalescent COVID-19 were collected in the United States, Italy and Spain. Sources were T cells, B-cell-depleted T cells, or PBMCs; the material itself was cDNA or gDNA.

Germline V gene data show CDR1 as MNHEY and CDR2 as SMNVEV (reference sequence). The CDR3 runs to 13 residues. The J segment lost 4 bases and the V segment lost 6 bases, leaving 4 bases of the junction unmatched. Per the original methods: Reference gene primer amplification gave nucleated cell count estimates. Libraries were prepared by immunoSEQ multiplex PCR; TCRdb keeps only in-frame clonotypes and omits some of them. V and J calls and clone size are those listed in that table; D and trimming were worked out from the DNA. The data show over 90,000 clones, with more than 75% seen just once and under 7.5% held by the top ten.

This clonotype was obtained from a man in his fifties or sixties with active or convalescent COVID-19. Sequenced sample: peripheral blood. V usage is TRBV27 and J usage is TRBJ2-5, with 8 bases identical to TRBD2. The CDR3 DNA follows: TGTGCCAGCAGCCCCCGGGGGGGAGAGACCCAGTACTTC. It is translated as CASSPRGGETQYF.